These 11 T cell receptor beta chains share one sample of origin, sequenced in a study of T cell responses to AZD1222 COVID-19 vaccine (dated by TCRdb to the early 2020s). The sample's time point label is to be understood as: about 28 days (+/-7) after the second vaccine dose. Preparation of the library involved the immunoSEQ multiplex PCR assay. Sourced from immuneACCESS, this table was stored by TCRdb with only in-frame sequences that have V and J called. A share of the clones is absent; for the studies checked, an unresolved V gene accounts for under half, and the remainder has no known explanation. The sample table contains about 140,000 clones; only one count was recorded for about 92% of them. The leading ten clones occupy roughly 1.8% of the sample. The starting material was peripheral blood, obtained 28 days after the second AZD1222 dose. These receptors all come from an adult who received the AZD1222 COVID-19 vaccine.

The J gene is TRBJ2-5, the V gene TRBV19, with 8 bases matching TRBD2. The CDR3 extends over 16 amino acids. The germline CDR1 and CDR2 sequences are LNHDA and SQIVND (reference sequence). V trimming: 4 bases; J trimming: 3 bases; junction bases outside the gene matches: 10. The CDR3 nucleotides are TGTGCCAGTAGTACGGCGGGAGGCTACCCCGAAGAGACCCAGTACTTC. Protein: CASSTAGGYPEETQYF.

The chain has TRBV18 and TRBJ2-3; 10 bases map to TRBD2. Germline V gives CDR1 KGHSH, CDR2 LQKENI. The CDR3 runs 16 residues. V was clipped by 4 bases and J by 0 bases; unmatched bases: 4. The CDR3 protein is CASSRLTSGSTDTQYF. The CDR3 bases are TGTGCCAGCTCACGCCTGACTAGCGGGAGCACAGATACGCAGTATTTT.

The gene calls are TRBV5-6 and TRBJ1-4; D gene ambiguous. V was clipped by 7 bases and J by 5 bases, with 15 bases between them. In germline, CDR1 is SGHDT, CDR2 YYEEEE. This CDR3 comprises 14 residues. CDR3 DNA: TGTGCCAGCGCCCCGGGCGCGGAAAATGAAAAACTGTTTTTT. Its translation: CASAPGAENEKLFF. Based on the CDR3 plus reference TRBV5-6 and TRBJ1-4, the full variable domain is DAGVTQSPTHLIKTRGQQVTLRCSPKSGHDTVSWYQQALGQGPQFIFQYYEEEERQRGNFPDRFSGHQFPNYSSELNVNALLLGDSALYLCASAPGAENEKLFFGSGTQLSVL.

This sequence joins TRBV7-9 and TRBJ1-4; no clear D. Trimming cost V 0 bases and J 8 bases, with 7 bases left between them. Germline-derived CDR1 and CDR2 are SEHNR and FQNEAQ (reference sequence). This CDR3 comprises 13 residues. The CDR3 coding sequence is TGTGCCAGCAGCTTAGCATCGAGAGAAAAACTGTTTTTT. Amino acids: CASSLASREKLFF.

The CDR3 is CAISPDVLNTEAFF. CDR3 nucleotides: TGTGCCATCAGTCCGGATGTTCTGAACACTGAAGCTTTCTTT. The gene calls are TRBV10-3 and TRBJ1-1; D unclear. Germline CDR1 and CDR2: ENHRY and SYGVKD. The CDR3 spans 14 residues. V lost 5 bases to trimming and J lost 0 bases, with 10 bases between them.

This chain joins TRBV6-1 and TRBJ2-5; 14 nucleotides align to TRBD2. The CDR3 contains 16 residues. The germline gives CDR1 MNHNS, CDR2 SASEGT. J lost 4 bases, V lost 1 base, and 2 bases had no gene match. Here the CDR3 reads CASSEVGTSGRETQYF. In DNA form, the CDR3 reads TGTGCCAGCAGTGAAGTGGGGACTAGCGGGAGAGAGACCCAGTACTTC.

This CDR3 is CASSQDAGVEQYF. CDR3 bases: TGTGCCAGCAGCCAAGATGCTGGGGTCGAGCAGTACTTC. V gene TRBV3-1 (or the pseudogene TRBV3-2) combines with J gene TRBJ2-7; D gene uncertain. The CDR3 sequence is 13 residues long. Germline CDR1 LGHDT, CDR2 YNNKEL (reference sequence). The V end lost 0 bases, the J end lost 6 bases, and 9 bases lay between the germline ends.

The J gene is TRBJ2-1, the V gene TRBV6-6, with D hard to call. Deletions cut 1 base from V and 1 base from J, with 11 bases between. Germline V gene data show CDR1 as MNHNY and CDR2 as SVGAGI (reference sequence). CDR3 size: 16 residues. CDR3 amino acids: CASSYYSSPSYNEQFF. The CDR3 DNA is TGTGCCAGCAGTTACTACTCCTCTCCGTCCTACAATGAGCAGTTCTTC.

In this sample, this clone turned up once. This rearrangement joins TRBV19 to TRBJ2-3, with TRBD2 as a possible D gene (7 bases). Per the germline V gene, CDR1 is LNHDA and CDR2 is SQIVND (reference sequence). The V gene lost 7 bases and the J gene lost 4 bases, with 12 bases spanning the gap. This CDR3 is built from 13 residues. The chain's CDR3 is CASNRGAADTQYF. The CDR3 bases are TGTGCCAGTAATCGGGGGGCGGCAGATACGCAGTATTTT.

V and J are TRBV30 and TRBJ1-1, with D hard to call. The CDR3 consists of 11 residues. Between the trimmed V and J ends, which lost 3 bases and 5 bases, there was a span of 7 bases. Germline V CDR1 and CDR2: GTSNPN, SVGIG (reference sequence). The CDR3 loop is CAWSLRTEAFF. The DNA for the CDR3 is TGTGCCTGGAGCCTGAGAACTGAAGCTTTCTTT.

This chain links TRBV2 with TRBJ1-4, with a possible D match to TRBD1 (6 bases). The CDR3 extends over 14 amino acids. V lost 4 bases and J 8 bases, leaving 14 bases between the germline ends. Per germline, CDR1 SNHLY and CDR2 FYNNEI. Here the CDR3 reads CASSVWGAREKLFF. CDR3 coding DNA: TGTGCCAGCAGTGTGTGGGGGGCTCGGGAAAAACTGTTTTTT.